The 7 T cell receptor beta chains listed next were all sequenced from one sample in a study of T-cell reconstitution after alpha-beta-depleted transplantation in children. Unique molecular identifiers featured in how the TCRbeta library was prepared. TCRdb used MiXCR to reprocess the PCR reads, holding one entry per CDR3 protein. This sample carries 200,000 to 300,000 distinct CDR3 sequences, 25% of them seen once, and the ten largest clones take 2% to 3%. Material: PBMCs, obtained before TCRalphabeta/CD19-depleted stem cell transplant. Receptor source: a girl aged 2 to 10 with Fanconi anemia, due to receive a stem cell transplant.

In its sample, this clonotype was seen many times. A much larger clone lies a single base off, so this may be a read error. The V call is TRBV25-1, the J call TRBJ2-7, with 10 bases lining up with TRBD1. The CDR3 is made up of 13 amino acids. J gave up 3 bases and V 4 bases, and 0 bases lay outside the gene matches. In germline, CDR1 is MGHDK, CDR2 SYGVNS. The CDR3 DNA sequence: TGTGCCAGCAGTGGGACAGGGGGCTACGAGCAGTACTTC. As protein: CASSGTGGYEQYF.

This clonotype was recorded at least ten times. The chain employs TRBV24-1 and TRBJ2-1, with D maybe TRBD1 (6 bases). This CDR3 is built from 12 residues. Deletions cut 4 bases from V and 10 bases from J, with 10 bases between. Per the germline V gene, CDR1 is KGHDR and CDR2 is SFDVKD. In nucleotides, the CDR3 is TGTGCCACCAGTGAGGTCACAGGGGAGCAGTTCTTC. This translates into CATSEVTGEQFF.

This clonotype was seen a few times. V is TRBV29-1 and J is TRBJ1-6; a weak D match, TRBD1 (6 bases). The CDR3 is 13 amino acids. Germline assignment: CDR1 SQVTM and CDR2 ANQGSEA. V lost 3 bases, J lost 9 bases, and 12 bases lay in between. Here the CDR3 DNA reads TGCAGCGTTGACGCAGGGGATGGTTCACCCCTCCACTTT. It translates to CSVDAGDGSPLHF.

The chain carries TRBV20-1 and TRBJ2-1, with 9 bases matching TRBD2. The CDR3 covers 14 residues. The J segment lost 10 bases and the V segment lost 6 bases, leaving 13 bases of the junction unmatched. In germline, CDR1 is DFQATT, CDR2 SNEGSKA (reference sequence). The DNA for the CDR3 is TGCAGTGCCAGAAATAGCGGGGGACAAATAGAGCAGTTCTTC. This codes for CSARNSGGQIEQFF.

This rearrangement joins TRBV4-2 to TRBJ2-3, with 7 bases matching TRBD2. The V gene's germline CDR1 is LGHNA and CDR2 YNFKEQ. The CDR3 extends over 16 amino acids. The ends lost 0 bases at V and 3 bases at J; junction bases unmatched: 6. The CDR3 bases are TGTGCCAGCAGCCAAGAATTCCAGCGGGGTACAGATACGCAGTATTTT. The encoded protein is CASSQEFQRGTDTQYF.

The chain has TRBV6-5 and TRBJ2-1, with 9 bases fitting TRBD1. Germline V gives CDR1 MNHEY, CDR2 SVGAGI. Trimming at V came to 6 bases and at J to 9 bases, leaving 0 bases not matched to a gene. CDR3 length: 11 residues. The CDR3 loop reads CASRQGAEQFF. The CDR3, as DNA: TGTGCCAGCAGACAGGGGGCTGAGCAGTTCTTC.

This clonotype was seen repeatedly, ten times or more. This rearrangement joins TRBV21-1 to TRBJ2-1; the table gives TRBD1 as D, unverified against the DNA. TRBV21-1 is noted as a pseudogene. This CDR3 is 14 amino acids long. CDR3 coding DNA: TGTGCCAGCAGCAGAAGACAGGGATTTAATGAGCAGTTCTTC. Its protein product is CASSRRQGFNEQFF.